The 25 T cell receptor beta chains below were found in one sample sequenced in a study of CD8 T cells in Susac syndrome. A quantity of roughly 0.5 to 1 ug RNA underwent reverse transcription using random hexamers. MiXCR was run by TCRdb on the immunoSEQ multiplex PCR reads, yielding one entry per CDR3 protein. This sample has approximately 120,000 distinct CDR3 sequences, with approximately 89% found just once. The sample taken for sequencing was CD8+ T cells from PBMCs. Receptor source: a human donor with multiple sclerosis.

The chain combines TRBV4-3 with TRBJ1-1, with D possibly being TRBD1 (5 bases). The CDR3 spans 15 residues. V was trimmed by 1 base and J by 4 bases, leaving 13 bases between them. CDR1 is LGHNA and CDR2 is YSLEER in the germline V gene. CDR3 protein: CASSQVQAGSTEAFF. In DNA, the CDR3 is TGCGCCAGCAGCCAAGTCCAGGCAGGGAGCACTGAAGCTTTCTTT.

The V and J genes are TRBV10-3 and TRBJ2-5; 8 bases align to TRBD2. Unmatched junction bases numbered 8, after V lost 6 bases and J lost 5 bases. The CDR3 contains 14 residues. Per germline, CDR1 ENHRY and CDR2 SYGVKD. The DNA of the CDR3 is TGTGCCATCAGGACGGGAGGGGCGATGGAGACCCAGTACTTC. It specifies CAIRTGGAMETQYF.

This chain links TRBV29-1 with TRBJ1-1; 7 nucleotides align to TRBD1. V was clipped by 4 bases and J by 6 bases; unmatched bases: 5. Germline V gives CDR1 SQVTM, CDR2 ANQGSEA. The CDR3 has 12 amino acids. CDR3 residues: CSVGQGGAEAFF. The CDR3 DNA follows: TGCAGCGTTGGACAGGGAGGGGCTGAAGCTTTCTTT.

The genes are TRBV6-5 and TRBJ2-7; D is undetermined. Trimming stripped 0 bases from V and 6 bases from J, with 12 bases between. This CDR3 region has 14 residues. Looked up from germline, CDR1 is MNHEY and CDR2 is SVGAGI. CDR3 amino acids: CASSYSLDGSEQYF. CDR3 nucleotides: TGTGCCAGCAGTTACTCCTTAGACGGGTCCGAGCAGTACTTC.

V is TRBV4-2 and J is TRBJ2-7, with TRBD2 matching over 7 bases. This CDR3 has 17 residues. After removal of 4 bases from V and 0 bases from J, the junction contained 12 bases not matched to a gene. Germline-derived CDR1 and CDR2 are LGHNA and YNFKEQ. The CDR3 spells CASSPRGEGINSYEQYF. The CDR3 bases are TGTGCCAGCAGCCCCCGGGGGGAGGGTATCAACTCCTACGAGCAGTACTTC.

This chain uses TRBV4-1 with TRBJ1-5; D gene unclear. V gave up 0 bases and J gave up 9 bases, with 18 bases separating them. Germline CDR1 is MGHRA and CDR2 is YSYEKL. The CDR3 has 16 amino acids. Here the CDR3 reads CASSQDISELIRPQHF. CDR3 in DNA: TGCGCCAGCAGCCAAGATATTTCGGAGCTCATCAGGCCCCAGCATTTT.

This clonotype has just a few counts. V is TRBV7-9 and J is TRBJ1-2; D perhaps matches TRBD1 (5 bases). The CDR3 sequence is 13 residues long. CDR1 and CDR2 (germline): SEHNR, FQNEAQ (reference sequence). V gave up 4 bases and J gave up 4 bases, with 10 bases separating them. The CDR3 loop reads CASSWDVPYGYTF. CDR3 DNA: TGTGCCAGCAGCTGGGACGTTCCCTATGGCTACACCTTC.

The chain carries TRBV20-1 and TRBJ1-5; the D is unclear. Germline CDR1 and CDR2: DFQATT and SNEGSKA (reference sequence). The germline V and J ends were trimmed by 0 bases and 5 bases, with 14 bases remaining between them. This CDR3 contains 15 residues. The DNA of the CDR3 is TGCAGTGCTAGAGATGGGGTCTCAACCTATCAGCCCCAGCATTTT. Translating it yields CSARDGVSTYQPQHF.

The V and J genes are TRBV5-1 and TRBJ1-4; D is unclear. Germline loops: CDR1 SGHRS, CDR2 YFSETQ. The ends were cut back, 2 bases at V and 2 bases at J, with 7 bases in the middle. The CDR3 extends over 14 amino acids. The CDR3 loop is CASSFQGTNEKLFF. The CDR3 coding sequence is TGCGCCAGCAGCTTTCAAGGTACTAATGAAAAACTGTTTTTT.

The J gene is TRBJ1-1, the V gene TRBV6-6; the D is unclear. From germline, CDR1 is MNHNY and CDR2 SVGAGI (reference sequence). The ends were cut back, 7 bases at V and 0 bases at J, with 12 bases in the middle. CDR3 size: 14 residues. The DNA of the CDR3 is TGTGCCAGCATCCCTATGGCCGTGAACACTGAAGCTTTCTTT. It encodes CASIPMAVNTEAFF.

This chain joins TRBV12-3 or TRBV12-4 and TRBJ1-5; TRBD1 matches 8 bases. This CDR3 spans 14 amino acids. The ends lost 5 bases at V and 6 bases at J; junction bases unmatched: 6. DNA for the CDR3: TGTGCCAGCAGTCCTGGGACAGGACTTCAGCCCCAGCATTTT. Translated, it gives CASSPGTGLQPQHF.

The gene calls are TRBV12-3 or TRBV12-4 and TRBJ1-5, with a possible D match to TRBD1 (5 bases). CDR3 length: 16 residues. Trimming pared 9 bases from V and 2 bases from J, leaving 20 bases between. The CDR3 nucleotides are TGTGCCAGTCGGGGGACCTCAGAGCGGGGCAATCAGCCCCAGCATTTT. Amino acids: CASRGTSERGNQPQHF.

V is TRBV3-1 and J is TRBJ2-6; D might be TRBD2 (6 bases). V was trimmed by 5 bases and J by 2 bases, leaving 19 bases between them. This CDR3 has 18 amino acids. The germline gives CDR1 LGHDT, CDR2 YNNKEL (reference sequence). The CDR3: CASSGGAAGPPGANVLTF. In DNA form, the CDR3 reads TGTGCCAGCAGCGGCGGGGCTGCCGGTCCTCCTGGGGCCAACGTCCTGACTTTC.

This chain uses TRBV27 with TRBJ2-1; perhaps TRBD2 as D (6 bases). Germline V gene lookup returns CDR1 MNHEY and CDR2 SMNVEV (reference sequence). This CDR3 comprises 15 residues. Trimming took off 4 bases at V and 0 bases at J, with 10 bases between the two ends. In DNA, the CDR3 is TGTGCCAGCAGTTGGGACTCCGGCTCCTACAATGAGCAGTTCTTC. Its protein is CASSWDSGSYNEQFF.

The chain recombines TRBV11-2 with TRBJ2-2; TRBD2 aligns across 8 bases. Germline V gives CDR1 SGHAT, CDR2 FQNNGV. Trimming took 5 bases from V and 3 from J; bases not matched to a gene: 8. The length of the CDR3 is 16 residues. CDR3 coding DNA: TGTGCCAGCAGCCCATTCGACGGGGGGGACACCGGGGAGCTGTTTTTT. The encoded protein is CASSPFDGGDTGELFF.

The chain uses TRBV29-1 and TRBJ1-1; D perhaps matches TRBD1 (5 bases). Germline V gives CDR1 SQVTM, CDR2 ANQGSEA. This CDR3 is built from 13 residues. Trimming took off 2 bases at V and 0 bases at J, with 7 bases between the two ends. DNA of the CDR3: TGCAGCGTTGAAAAGGGGATGAACACTGAAGCTTTCTTT. Its protein product is CSVEKGMNTEAFF.

This sequence joins TRBV7-6 and TRBJ2-2; the D is unclear. Germline assignment: CDR1 SGHVS and CDR2 FNYEAQ. This CDR3 contains 16 residues. Trimming removed 0 bases from V and 0 bases from J, with 8 bases in between. In DNA form, the CDR3 reads TGTGCCAGCAGCTTAGCGTCACGGGCGAACACCGGGGAGCTGTTTTTT. Amino acid sequence: CASSLASRANTGELFF.

This chain connects TRBV9 to TRBJ1-2; perhaps TRBD1 as D (5 bases). This CDR3 contains 11 residues. The germline V gene has CDR1 SGDLS and CDR2 YYNGEE. V lost 7 bases to trimming and J lost 7 bases, with 11 bases between them. This CDR3 reads CASAGGVGYTF. DNA for the CDR3: TGTGCCAGCGCCGGGGGGGTTGGCTACACCTTC.

J is TRBJ2-2 and V is TRBV6-5; D call uncertain. Per the germline V gene, CDR1 is MNHEY and CDR2 is SVGAGI. CDR3 length equals 14 residues. Trimming shortened V by 2 bases and J by 11 bases, and 15 bases separated the two germline ends. The CDR3 DNA reads TGTGCCAGCAGTTACAGTATAGGCGGCAGCGAGCTGTTTTTT. It encodes CASSYSIGGSELFF.

The gene calls are TRBV12-3 or TRBV12-4 and TRBJ1-1; D ambiguous. The CDR3 spans 12 residues. The V and J ends lost 5 bases and 10 bases respectively, with 14 bases between them. The CDR3 here is CASSTEGLLAFF. CDR3 DNA: TGTGCCAGCAGTACCGAGGGCCTGTTAGCTTTCTTT.

This clonotype is a singleton in its sample. The chain is built from TRBV12-3 or TRBV12-4 and TRBJ2-7, with 9 bases lining up with TRBD1. J lost 3 bases, V lost 5 bases, and 5 bases had no gene match. The CDR3 totals 14 residues. CDR3 DNA sequence: TGTGCCAGCAGTGCGGACAGGGGTGACTACGAGCAGTACTTC. This sequence encodes CASSADRGDYEQYF.

The chain combines TRBV19 with TRBJ1-2, with a tentative D call TRBD1 (5 bases). Trimming removed 6 bases at V and 8 bases at J, with 13 bases between. The CDR3 is 12 residues long. Germline CDR1 reads LNHDA; CDR2 reads SQIVND (reference sequence). DNA for the CDR3: TGTGCCAGTAGGACCGGGGCTGACGGCTACACCTTC. Translating it yields CASRTGADGYTF.

The chain recombines TRBV12-3 or TRBV12-4 with TRBJ2-3; TRBD2 agrees at 7 bases. The V and J ends lost 7 bases and 1 base, in that order; junction bases with no gene match: 11. CDR3 size: 16 residues. CDR3 sequence: CASTDLGTTRTDTQYF. The CDR3 DNA reads as TGTGCCAGCACTGACCTCGGGACTACTCGCACAGATACGCAGTATTTT.

This chain joins TRBV5-1 and TRBJ2-2; D is perhaps TRBD1 (5 bases). Per germline, CDR1 SGHRS and CDR2 YFSETQ. V lost 3 bases, J lost 7 bases, and 10 bases lay in between. The CDR3 covers 13 residues. The CDR3 DNA sequence: TGCGCCAGCAGCTGGACATGGGGCGGGGAGCTGTTTTTT. Protein sequence: CASSWTWGGELFF.

The chain links TRBV7-9 to TRBJ1-5; D not certain. CDR1 and CDR2 from the germline V gene are SEHNR and FQNEAQ (reference sequence). The CDR3 extends over 12 amino acids. Trimming took 4 bases from V and 5 from J, leaving 6 bases between them. CDR3 nucleotide sequence: TGTGCCAGCAGCTCAACAGATCAGCCCCAGCATTTT. Amino acids: CASSSTDQPQHF.